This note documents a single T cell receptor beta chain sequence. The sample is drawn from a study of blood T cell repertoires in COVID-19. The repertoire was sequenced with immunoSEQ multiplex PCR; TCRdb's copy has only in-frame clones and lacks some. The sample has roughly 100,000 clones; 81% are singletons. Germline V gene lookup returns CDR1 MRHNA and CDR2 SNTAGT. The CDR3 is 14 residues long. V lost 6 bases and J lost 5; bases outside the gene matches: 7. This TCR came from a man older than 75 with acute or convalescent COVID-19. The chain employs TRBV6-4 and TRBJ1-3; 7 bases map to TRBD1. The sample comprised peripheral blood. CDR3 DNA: TGTGCCAGCAGCCAACAGGGGAGGAGAAACACCATATATTTT. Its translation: CASSQQGRRNTIYF.